Listed here is a single TCR beta chain. The antigen remains undetermined. These data originate in a study of OX40 agonist ivuxolimab in advanced cancers. The overall study: Of the patients, three showed partial responses, one with hepatocellular carcinoma and two with cutaneous melanoma. The study, taken as a whole, reports: What antigens the expanded peripheral T cells recognized was never established.

Germline CDR1 and CDR2: WNHNN and SYGVQD (reference sequence). The CDR3 is made up of 18 amino acids. V lost 3 bases, J lost 2 bases, and 13 bases stayed unmatched. TCRdb keeps only in-frame clones here, not all; method: immunoSEQ multiplex PCR. The sample holds some 30,000 clones, under 85% seen once. J is TRBJ1-2 and V is TRBV10-1; 9 bases are shared with TRBD1. This TCR was recovered from an adult with an advanced solid tumor such as melanoma, head and neck, liver or kidney cancer. Sequencing was performed on CD4+ or CD8+ T cells sorted from blood, taken in a trial of the OX40 agonist ivuxolimab. The CDR3 DNA reads as TGCGCCAGCAGTGATGGGGACAGGGCCCTGATATGGAACTATGGCTACACCTTC. Translated, it gives CASSDGDRALIWNYGYTF.